Listed below are T cell receptor beta chains from one sample, sequenced in a study of blood T cells in healthy people across ages. MiXCR was run by TCRdb on the 5' RACE reads, yielding one entry per CDR3 protein. Here the sample spans 1 million or so distinct CDR3 sequences, around 43% being singletons. The sequencing sample was made of blood. These TCRs come from a woman aged 55 to 70 in good health. Both conserved end residues are trimmed from each CDR3.

TRBV5-1	TRBJ2-7	ASGEWRASYEQY
TRBV12-3/TRBV12-4	TRBJ1-5	ASSLTQGSNQPQH
TRBV20-1	TRBJ2-3	SARGWTGTDTQY
TRBV2	TRBJ2-1	ASRPGLAGLSYNEQF
TRBV20-1	TRBJ2-1	SASISSFLGGEQF
TRBV5-1	TRBJ2-7	ASSGIGTSGSSEQY
TRBV18	TRBJ1-5	ASSPATGRNQPQH
TRBV20-1	TRBJ2-5	SASATSEAQY
TRBV29-1	TRBJ2-1	SGGHNNEQF
TRBV9	TRBJ2-1	ASSVEGFGGQSNNEQF
TRBV12-3/TRBV12-4	TRBJ2-3	ASSLGPVETQY
TRBV7-9	TRBJ1-5	ASSSDGYSNQPQH
TRBV5-1	TRBJ2-5	ASSLRNRGETQY
TRBV6-1	TRBJ2-5	ASSRLAGVVETQY
TRBV3-1	TRBJ1-2	ASSTGVYNYGYT
TRBV12-3/TRBV12-4	TRBJ2-3	ASSRGLVGTDTQY
TRBV15	TRBJ2-3	ATSREASGGTDTQY
TRBV25-1	TRBJ2-7	ASSVASVPYEQY
TRBV6-1	TRBJ2-3	ASGAVQDTQY
TRBV7-7	TRBJ2-7	ASALGAGGDEQY
TRBV10-3	TRBJ2-1	AISESTSGTGQF
TRBV3-1	TRBJ2-3	ASSQELGFGTDTQY
TRBV2	TRBJ2-4	ASSERQGITKNIQY
TRBV7-9	TRBJ2-1	ASSLPARGVTEQF
TRBV6-2/TRBV6-3	-	ASRTSIHEQY
TRBV27	TRBJ2-4	ASSRLGGAREQY
TRBV19	TRBJ1-2	ASSVDRGVYGYT
TRBV29-1	TRBJ2-7	SVEGQGAGNEQY
TRBV7-2	TRBJ2-1	ASGTPSSYNEQF
TRBV19	TRBJ2-3	ASTESGASTDTQY
TRBV7-2	TRBJ1-1	ASSLRSRTEAF
TRBV20-1	TRBJ1-1	SASEDSLPF